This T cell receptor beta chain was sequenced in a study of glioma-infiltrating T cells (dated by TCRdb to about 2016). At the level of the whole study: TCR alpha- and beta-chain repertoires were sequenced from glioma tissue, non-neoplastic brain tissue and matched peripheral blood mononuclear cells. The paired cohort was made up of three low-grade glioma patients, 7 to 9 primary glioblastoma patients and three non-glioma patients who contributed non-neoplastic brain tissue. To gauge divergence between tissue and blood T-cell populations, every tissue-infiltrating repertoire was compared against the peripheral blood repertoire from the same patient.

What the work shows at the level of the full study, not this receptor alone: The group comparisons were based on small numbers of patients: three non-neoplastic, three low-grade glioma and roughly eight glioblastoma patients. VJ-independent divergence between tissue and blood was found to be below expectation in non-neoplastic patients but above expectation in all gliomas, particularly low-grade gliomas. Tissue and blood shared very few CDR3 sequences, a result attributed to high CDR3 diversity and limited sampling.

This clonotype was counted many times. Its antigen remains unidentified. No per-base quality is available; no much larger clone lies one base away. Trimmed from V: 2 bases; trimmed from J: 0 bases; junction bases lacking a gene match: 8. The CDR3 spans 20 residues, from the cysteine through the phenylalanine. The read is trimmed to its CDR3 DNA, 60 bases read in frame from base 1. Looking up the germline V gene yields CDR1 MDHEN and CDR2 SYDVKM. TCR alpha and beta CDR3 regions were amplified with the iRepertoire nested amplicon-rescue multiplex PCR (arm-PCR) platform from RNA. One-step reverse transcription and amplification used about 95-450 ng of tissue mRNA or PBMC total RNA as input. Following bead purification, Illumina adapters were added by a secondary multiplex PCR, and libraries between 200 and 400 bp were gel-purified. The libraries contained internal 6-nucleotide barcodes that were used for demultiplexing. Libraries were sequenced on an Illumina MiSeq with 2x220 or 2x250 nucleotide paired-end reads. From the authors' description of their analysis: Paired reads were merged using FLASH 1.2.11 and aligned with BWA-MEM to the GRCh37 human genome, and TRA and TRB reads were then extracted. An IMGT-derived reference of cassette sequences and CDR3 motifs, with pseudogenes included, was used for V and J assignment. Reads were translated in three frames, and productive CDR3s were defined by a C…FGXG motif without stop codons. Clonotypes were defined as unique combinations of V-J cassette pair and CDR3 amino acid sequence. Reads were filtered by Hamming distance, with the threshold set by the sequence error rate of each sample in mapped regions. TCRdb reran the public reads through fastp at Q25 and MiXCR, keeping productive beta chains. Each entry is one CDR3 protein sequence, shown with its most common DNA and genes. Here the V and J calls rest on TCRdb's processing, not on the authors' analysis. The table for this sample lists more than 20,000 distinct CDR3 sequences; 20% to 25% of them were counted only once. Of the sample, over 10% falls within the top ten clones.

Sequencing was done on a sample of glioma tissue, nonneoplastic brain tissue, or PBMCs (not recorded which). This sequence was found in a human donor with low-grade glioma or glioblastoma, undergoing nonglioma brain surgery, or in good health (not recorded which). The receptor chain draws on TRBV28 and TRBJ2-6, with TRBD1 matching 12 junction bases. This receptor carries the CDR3 CASSLRGQGAGSSGANVLTF. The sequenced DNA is TGTGCCAGCAGTTTACGGGGACAGGGGGCTGGAAGCTCTGGGGCCAACGTCCTGACTTTC.